This T cell receptor (beta chain) was observed in a study of T cells in Graves' hyperthyroidism and ophthalmopathy. Study-wide results and limits: With a median lead of about 6.9 months before onset, the model predicted ophthalmopathy. Ophthalmopathy stood apart from stable hyperthyroidism in a 13 V-J model.

This clonotype appeared many times. Its specificity is unknown. Template material for amplifying TCR beta CDR3 regions consisted of RNA transcripts. Researchers ran a first-round RT-PCR on the TCR CDR3 using the HTBI primer set. TCRdb independently ran MiXCR on the multiplex PCR reads; one entry per CDR3 protein. The table lists about 270,000 distinct CDR3 sequences, around 25% of them singletons, with roughly a third in the top ten. Exclusion followed for patients with uncontrolled infection, other autoimmune disease, pregnancy or lactation. Fresh peripheral blood, 9.5 to 10 ml of it, supplied the PBMCs. This receptor was taken from a woman aged 40-49 years with Graves' ophthalmopathy. The sample taken for sequencing was blood.

CDR3 nucleotides: TGTGCCAGCAGTTTGCCCACTATTGGCACTGAAGCTTTCTTT. Its translation is CASSLPTIGTEAFF. The rearrangement links TRBV28 to TRBJ1-1; D is undetermined. The CDR3 spans 14 residues. Germline V gives CDR1 MDHEN, CDR2 SYDVKM. Trimming left V 3 bases short and J 4 bases short, with 12 bases between.